The clone carrying this T cell receptor beta chain was seen at least ten times. What it recognizes is unknown. The germline CDR1 and CDR2 sequences are SGHAT and FQNNGV. V dropped 1 base and J dropped 5 bases, with 6 bases sitting between them. The CDR3 totals 14 residues. This record belongs to a study of identical twins. Study-level results: With abundant cord blood beta clonotypes, insertions were fewer; memory repertoires showed no such pattern. Alpha sequences that were out-of-frame and twin-shared showed an excess of low generation probability.

TCRdb independently ran MiXCR on the 5' RACE reads; one entry per CDR3 protein. Here the sample spans 250,000 to 300,000 distinct CDR3 sequences, 7.5% to 9.5% being singletons. Separately, the same data were catalogued under a study of yellow fever vaccine responses in identical twins.

The TCR comes from a woman under 30 in good health. V usage is TRBV11-2 and J usage is TRBJ1-6; D unclear. The source material was CD8+ T cells sorted from blood. CDR3 in DNA: TGTGCCAGCAGCTTAGCAGGAGATAATTCACCCCTCCACTTT. Residues: CASSLAGDNSPLHF.